This entry features one TCR beta chain sequence. Its antigen remains unknown. Sequencing was performed with immunoSEQ multiplex PCR; in TCRdb, only in-frame clones are kept and a portion is missing. The data show fewer than 700,000 clones, roughly 96% seen once. This sample stems from a study of shared clonotypes between healthy human individuals. Study as a whole: Each donor's CD4 naive and CD4 memory cells filled three plates apiece, CD8 naive two, and CD8 memory one. Notes on the study in general: Clonotypes shared by all four sorted-subset donors had higher generation probabilities than non-shared clonotypes.

CDR1 and CDR2 (germline): SSHAT, FNYEAQ (reference sequence). Unmatched junction bases numbered 6, after V lost 4 bases and J lost 4 bases. CDR3 length equals 16 residues. CD45RO-negative cells were positively selected for CCR7, leaving out terminally differentiated effector memory CD45RA+ cells. The clonotype was recovered from a woman younger than 45 in good health. Sequencing was performed on naive CD8+ T cells sorted from blood. The genes are TRBV7-7 and TRBJ2-3; 12 positions agree with TRBD2. The CDR3: CASSSRLAGVSDTQYF. The DNA of the CDR3 is TGTGCCAGCAGCTCCCGACTAGCGGGAGTGTCAGATACGCAGTATTTT.